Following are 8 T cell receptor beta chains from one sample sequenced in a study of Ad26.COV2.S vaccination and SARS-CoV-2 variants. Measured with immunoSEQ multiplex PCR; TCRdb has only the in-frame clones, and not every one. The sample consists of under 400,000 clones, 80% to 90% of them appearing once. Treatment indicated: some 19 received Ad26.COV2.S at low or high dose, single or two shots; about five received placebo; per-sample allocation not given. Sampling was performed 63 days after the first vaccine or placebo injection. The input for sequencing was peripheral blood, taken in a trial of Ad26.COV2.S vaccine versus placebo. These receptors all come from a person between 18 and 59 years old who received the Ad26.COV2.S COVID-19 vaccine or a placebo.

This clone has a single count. In nucleotides, the CDR3 is TGTGCCAGCTCACCTAGCTCTGGGGCCAACGTCCTGACTTTC. Protein sequence: CASSPSSGANVLTF. The chain recombines TRBV18 with TRBJ2-6; D gene ambiguous. Germline CDR1 KGHSH, CDR2 LQKENI. The CDR3 runs to 14 residues. The germline V and J ends were trimmed by 3 bases and 0 bases, with 3 bases remaining between them.

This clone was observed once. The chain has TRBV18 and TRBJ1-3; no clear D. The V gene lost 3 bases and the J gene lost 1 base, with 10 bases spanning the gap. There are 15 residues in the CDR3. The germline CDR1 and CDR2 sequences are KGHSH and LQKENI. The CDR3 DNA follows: TGTGCCAGCTCACCCCTTAGTGGTTCTGGAAACACCATATATTTT. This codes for CASSPLSGSGNTIYF.

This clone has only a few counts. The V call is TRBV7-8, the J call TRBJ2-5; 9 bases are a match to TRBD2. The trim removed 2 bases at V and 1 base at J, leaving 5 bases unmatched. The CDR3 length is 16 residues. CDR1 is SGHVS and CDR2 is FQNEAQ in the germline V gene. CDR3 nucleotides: TGTGCCAGCAGCTTATTATCAGCGGGGGGCCAAGAGACCCAGTACTTC. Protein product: CASSLLSAGGQETQYF. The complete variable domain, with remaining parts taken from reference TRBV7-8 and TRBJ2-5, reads GAGVSQSPRYKVAKRGQDVALRCDPISGHVSLFWYQQALGQGPEFLTYFQNEAQLDKSGLPSDRFFAERPEGSVSTLKIQRTQQEDSAVYLCASSLLSAGGQETQYFGPGTRLLVL.

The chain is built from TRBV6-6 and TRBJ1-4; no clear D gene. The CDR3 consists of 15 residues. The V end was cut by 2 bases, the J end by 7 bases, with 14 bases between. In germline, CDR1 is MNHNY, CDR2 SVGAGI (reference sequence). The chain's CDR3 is CASSYQDGGTEKLFF. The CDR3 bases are TGTGCCAGCAGTTACCAGGACGGAGGCACTGAAAAACTGTTTTTT.

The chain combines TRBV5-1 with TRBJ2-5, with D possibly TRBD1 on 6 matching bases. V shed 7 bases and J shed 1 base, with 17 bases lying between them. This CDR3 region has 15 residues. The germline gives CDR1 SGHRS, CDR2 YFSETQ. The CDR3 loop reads CASQSQGISQETQYF. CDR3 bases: TGCGCCAGCCAATCCCAGGGGATTTCCCAAGAGACCCAGTACTTC.

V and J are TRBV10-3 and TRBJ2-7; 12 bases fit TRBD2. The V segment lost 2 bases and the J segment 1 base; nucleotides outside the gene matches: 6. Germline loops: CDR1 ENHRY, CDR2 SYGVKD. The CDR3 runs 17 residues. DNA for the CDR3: TGTGCCATCAGTGAGGGGAGGACTAGCGGGGTATCCTACGAGCAGTACTTC. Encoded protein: CAISEGRTSGVSYEQYF.

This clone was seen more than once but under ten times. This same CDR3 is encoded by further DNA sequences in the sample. For the CDR3, the DNA is TGTGCCAGCAGCCAAGATGGCACTGAAGCTTTCTTT. It yields the protein CASSQDGTEAFF. The gene calls are TRBV4-2 and TRBJ1-1; no clear D gene. Trimming shortened V by 0 bases and J by 4 bases, and 3 bases separated the two germline ends. The CDR3 runs 12 residues. Germline-derived CDR1 and CDR2 are LGHNA and YNFKEQ.

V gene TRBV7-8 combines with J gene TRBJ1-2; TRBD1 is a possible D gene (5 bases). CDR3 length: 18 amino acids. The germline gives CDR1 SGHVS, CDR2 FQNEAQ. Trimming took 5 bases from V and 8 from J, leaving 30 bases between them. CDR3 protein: CASSLLRPPGTVLDGYTF. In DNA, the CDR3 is TGTGCCAGCAGCCTTCTGCGACCTCCCGGGACCGTACTAGACGGCTACACCTTC.